This T cell receptor (beta chain) appears in the sequencing data of a study of blood T cells in healthy people across ages. Notes on the study in general: There was no known CMV status for donors, so expanded clonotype changes were possibly confounded.

This CDR3 has 14 residues. With 4 bases clipped from V and 7 bases from J, the junction kept 3 bases outside the gene matches. The germline CDR1 and CDR2 sequences are MNHEY and SVGEGT. In its sample, this clonotype was seen a few times. What it binds is unknown. A J-beta primer mix and a sample-barcoded 5' primer were used in a second PCR of about 7 to 12 cycles. Each of the cDNA molecules was tagged by a template-switch adaptor with 12 random nucleotides. CDR3-containing paired-end reads numbered at least 2.5 million in each sample. Via MiXCR, TCRdb re-called the 5' RACE reads, giving one row per CDR3 protein. The data contain about 640,000 distinct CDR3 sequences, 25% to 35% of them singletons. Every donor provided around 10 milliliters of peripheral blood.

The sequencing input was blood. This TCR derives from a woman older than 75 in good health. This rearrangement joins TRBV6-2 or TRBV6-3 to TRBJ2-1; TRBD1 agrees at 11 bases. CDR3 sequence: CASSWTGGRNEQFF. The CDR3 region has the DNA TGTGCCAGCAGTTGGACAGGGGGCAGGAATGAGCAGTTCTTC.